The following is a T cell receptor (beta chain) sequence with its context. Its antigen remains unidentified. Qualities for individual bases were not recorded, and no much larger clone is one base off. The data are from a study of post-analysis software for immune sequencing data (dated by TCRdb to between 2015 and 2017). With respect to the entire study: Disease courses on record covered relapsing-remitting, secondary progressive and progressive-relapsing multiple sclerosis, though some patients had no subtype annotation. A subset of samples was prepared in parallel using single-end sample barcoding, then pooled and co-amplified after Illumina adapter ligation. The multiple sclerosis patient repertoires were compared with roughly twelve previously published healthy control repertoires from donors aged roughly 6 to 25 years. The paper as a whole reports these results and caveats: Significantly higher frequencies in patients than in controls were found for about five TRBV segments, including TRBV5-6, TRBV5-1 and TRBV20-1. Normalized Chao1 diversity was significantly lower in multiple sclerosis patients than controls, suggesting substantial peripheral T-cell clonal expansion. The control group was slightly older than the multiple sclerosis patient group. Direct clustering with F measure revealed strong co-clustering of samples prepared in the same batch, which led to a batch-effect correction.

To demonstrate the VDJtools post-analysis software, TCR beta repertoires were profiled from the peripheral blood of about 13 young patients with multiple sclerosis. Multiple sclerosis patients were children and adolescents aged roughly 6 to 16 years. V lost 5 bases and J lost 1 base; the stretch between them is 15 bases long. CDR1 and CDR2, looked up from the germline V gene, are MRHNA and SNTAGT. The CDR3 starts with the cysteine, ends with the phenylalanine, and has 16 residues. Only CDR3 DNA remains: 48 bases, in frame from the first base. Libraries came from PCR. Instrument on record: Illumina HiSeq 2500. Unique molecular identifiers were incorporated into TCR beta cDNA libraries to reduce PCR and sequencing biases. Per 1 to 10 million input T cells, some 500,000 cDNA molecules were obtained, such that each molecule approximated one T cell. The patient libraries were prepared and sequenced using the same protocol as the earlier healthy control dataset. Samples belonging to the same batch were prepared together, multiplexed and sequenced on a shared HiSeq lane. Per the authors' processing: Raw barcoded reads were processed with MIGEC, and single-read molecular identifier groups were discarded before consensus assembly and CDR3 extraction. VDJtools was used for post-analysis of the clonotype tables, with diversity normalized by down-sampling every dataset to the smallest sample size. To correct batch-related cross-sample contamination, repertoire overlap clustering matched CDR3 amino acid sequences but not nucleotide sequences. TCRdb reprocessed the public reads (quality trimming at Q25 with fastp, clone calling with MiXCR) and kept in-frame beta chains. Each record represents a unique CDR3 protein, reported with the most common genes and DNA among its rows. What appears here as the V and J calls and clone size reflects TCRdb's work, not the paper's. In all, the sample holds fewer than 850,000 distinct CDR3 sequences, and roughly 50% of those were seen once. Approximately 5% of the sample is held by the ten biggest clonotypes.

Sequenced material: blood. The origin of this receptor is a girl between 5 and 17 years old with multiple sclerosis. The chain joins TRBV6-4 to TRBJ2-1, with TRBD2 as a weak D call on 6 bases. CDR3 reads: CASSRNLGGSYNEQFF. The sequenced DNA: TGTGCCAGCAGTAGAAACCTGGGGGGATCCTACAATGAGCAGTTCTTC.